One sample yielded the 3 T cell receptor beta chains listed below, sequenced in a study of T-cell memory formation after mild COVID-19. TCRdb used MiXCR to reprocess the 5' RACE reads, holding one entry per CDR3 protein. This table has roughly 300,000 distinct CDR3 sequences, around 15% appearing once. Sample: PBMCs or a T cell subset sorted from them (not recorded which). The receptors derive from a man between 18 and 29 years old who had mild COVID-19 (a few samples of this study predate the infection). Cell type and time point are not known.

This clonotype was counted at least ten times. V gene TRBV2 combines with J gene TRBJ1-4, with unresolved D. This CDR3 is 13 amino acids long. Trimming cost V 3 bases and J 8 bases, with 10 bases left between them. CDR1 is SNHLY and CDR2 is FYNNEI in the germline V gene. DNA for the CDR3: TGTGCCAGCAGTGAGGGCTCTAGCGAAAAACTGTTTTTT. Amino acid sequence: CASSEGSSEKLFF.

CDR3 loop: CASSLNRVDYGYTF. Written as DNA, the CDR3 is TGTGCCAGCAGTTTAAACAGGGTGGACTATGGCTACACCTTC. V is TRBV6-2 or TRBV6-3 and J is TRBJ1-2; D perhaps matches TRBD1 (6 bases). V was pared by 4 bases and J by 3 bases, with 12 bases between. The CDR3 consists of 14 residues. The germline CDR1 and CDR2 sequences are MNHEY and SVGEGT.

CDR3 amino acids: CASSSDGGEAFF. The CDR3 coding sequence is TGTGCCAGCAGCTCCGACGGGGGAGAAGCTTTCTTT. The chain employs TRBV11-3 and TRBJ1-1, with D tentatively TRBD1 (5 bases). The V and J ends lost 4 bases and 8 bases respectively, with 11 bases between them. The CDR3 is 12 residues long. Germline V CDR1 and CDR2: SGHNT, YENEEA.